The 2 T cell receptor beta chains presented below share a single source sample, sequenced in a study of CD8+CD57+ T cells in acquired aplastic anemia. Genomic DNA constituted the template upon which TCR beta VDJ and CDR3 profiling was performed. TCRdb redid the calling of the reads with MiXCR, one entry per CDR3 protein. This sample yields 250,000 to 300,000 distinct CDR3 sequences, of which approximately 55% are seen a single time; 8% belongs to the top ten. Sequencing used sorted CD4+, CD8+, or CD8+CD57+ T cells (not recorded which) from PBMCs. Source of these receptors: a human donor with severe aplastic anemia or a healthy control (not recorded which).

The chain carries TRBV19 and TRBJ2-7; 9 bases match TRBD1. The CDR3 spans 13 residues. Germline trimming cut 8 bases from V and 4 bases from J; bases unmatched to any gene: 6. From germline, CDR1 is LNHDA and CDR2 SQIVND (reference sequence). CDR3 loop: CASFRGQGYEQYF. CDR3 nucleotide sequence: TGTGCCAGTTTTAGGGGACAGGGTTACGAGCAGTACTTC.

This clonotype was picked up many times. The CDR3, as DNA: TGTGCCAGCAGTGTGCAGCTTTTCAACACTGAAGCTTTCTTT. This gives the protein CASSVQLFNTEAFF. The J gene is TRBJ1-1, the V gene TRBV6-1; no clear D. With 4 bases removed from V and 2 bases from J, the gap between germline ends came to 11 bases. Germline lookup yields CDR1 MNHNS and CDR2 SASEGT. This CDR3 contains 14 residues.